One sample yielded the 27 T cell receptor beta chains listed below, sequenced in a study of blood T cell repertoires in COVID-19 (TCRdb year 2020). Library prep was done by the immunoSEQ multiplex PCR assay. As stored in TCRdb, this immuneACCESS dataset retains in-frame rearrangements with V and J assigned. A fraction of the clones does not appear; measured against another copy, unresolved V genes explain less than half of the discrepancy, and the remainder lacks a known reason. Present in this sample are about 140,000 clones, around 85% of which were seen just once. The ten top clones hold just under 3% of the sample. The sequenced sample consisted of peripheral blood. The receptor set was obtained from a man aged 45-60 years with acute or convalescent COVID-19.

The sample holds a few counts of this clone. The rearrangement links TRBV6-5 to TRBJ1-2; D may be TRBD1 (6 bases). Germline V lookup: CDR1 MNHEY, CDR2 SVGAGI. The V gene lost 6 bases and the J gene lost 4 bases, with 15 bases spanning the gap. CDR3 length: 14 amino acids. The chain's CDR3 is CASSSMGAPYGYTF. The CDR3, as DNA: TGTGCCAGCAGCTCAATGGGGGCTCCCTATGGCTACACCTTC.

The chain links TRBV6-6 to TRBJ2-5; D is perhaps TRBD1 (6 bases). Trimming removed 5 bases at V and 7 bases at J, with 23 bases between. Per germline, CDR1 MNHNY and CDR2 SVGAGI (reference sequence). The CDR3 consists of 16 residues. CDR3 region: CASSKQGLKGKGTQYF. The CDR3 DNA is TGTGCCAGCAGTAAACAGGGTTTGAAAGGAAAGGGGACCCAGTACTTC.

CDR3 residues: CASSLGLQLGYGYTF. In DNA form, the CDR3 reads TGCGCCAGCAGCCTTGGGCTGCAACTGGGCTATGGCTACACCTTC. The V and J genes are TRBV4-1 and TRBJ1-2; no clear D. With 4 bases removed from V and 4 bases from J, the gap between germline ends came to 16 bases. The CDR3 loop spans 15 amino acids. CDR1 and CDR2 (germline): MGHRA, YSYEKL.

V gene TRBV27 combines with J gene TRBJ1-6; TRBD1 matches 7 bases. Germline values: CDR1 MNHEY, CDR2 SMNVEV (reference sequence). Trimming removed 11 bases from V and 10 bases from J; junction bases left unmatched: 20. This CDR3 spans 16 amino acids. Here the CDR3 reads CASGRMAGTALSPLHF. As DNA, the CDR3 is TGTGCCTCGGGACGCATGGCCGGGACAGCGTTATCACCCCTCCACTTT.

CDR3 nucleotide sequence: TGTGCCAGCATTCGGACAGCGGATTCACCCCTCCACTTT. Translating it yields CASIRTADSPLHF. This chain joins TRBV6-5 and TRBJ1-6, with a weak D call TRBD1 (6 bases). The CDR3 runs to 13 residues. Trimming removed 7 bases from V and 8 bases from J, with 12 bases in between. Germline-derived CDR1 and CDR2 are MNHEY and SVGAGI.

The rearrangement links TRBV4-2 to TRBJ2-4; 9 bases agree with TRBD2. This CDR3 region has 15 residues. Germline lookup yields CDR1 LGHNA and CDR2 YNFKEQ. Trimming at V came to 3 bases and at J to 5 bases, leaving 5 bases not matched to a gene. The CDR3 nucleotides read TGTGCCAGCAGCCACCACAGGACTAGCGAAAACATTCAGTACTTC. This encodes CASSHHRTSENIQYF.

This clone was picked up a small number of times. The chain uses TRBV9 and TRBJ2-1; 14 bases are a match to TRBD2. The junction had 12 bases not matched to a gene; V was cut back by 4 bases and J by 9 bases. Germline-derived CDR1 and CDR2 are SGDLS and YYNGEE. The CDR3 extends over 17 amino acids. The CDR3 region has the DNA TGTGCCAGCAGCACCCCGGGGACTAGCGGGAGCGTTGGTGAGCAGTTCTTC. Amino acids: CASSTPGTSGSVGEQFF.

The chain carries TRBV6-6 and TRBJ1-5; 7 positions agree with TRBD1. The trim removed 2 bases at V and 7 bases at J, leaving 8 bases unmatched. This CDR3 has 15 amino acids. The germline V gene has CDR1 MNHNY and CDR2 SVGAGI (reference sequence). Here the CDR3 DNA reads TGTGCCAGCAGTTACAGGACAGGATTCAACCAGCCCCAGCATTTT. As protein: CASSYRTGFNQPQHF.

This chain connects TRBV6-5 to TRBJ2-2; 9 bases line up with TRBD1. The length of the CDR3 is 15 residues. Germline assignment: CDR1 MNHEY and CDR2 SVGAGI. V dropped 2 bases and J dropped 6; count of bases not matched to a gene: 4. The CDR3 protein is CASSYTDRGSGELFF. In DNA form, the CDR3 reads TGTGCCAGCAGTTACACGGACAGGGGTTCCGGGGAGCTGTTTTTT.

The CDR3 bases are TGTGCCAGCAGCTTAGAGCTCACAGGGGGATATGGCTACACCTTC. This encodes CASSLELTGGYGYTF. The chain couples TRBV7-9 to TRBJ1-2; 8 nucleotides align to TRBD1. Trimming took 1 base from V and 5 from J; bases not matched to a gene: 6. The V gene's germline CDR1 is SEHNR and CDR2 FQNEAQ (reference sequence). The CDR3 has 15 amino acids.

This clone was counted once. The rearrangement links TRBV19 to TRBJ1-1; tentatively, D is TRBD1 (6 bases). Germline V gene data show CDR1 as LNHDA and CDR2 as SQIVND (reference sequence). V gave up 1 base and J gave up 1 base, with 7 bases separating them. The CDR3 sequence is 14 residues long. CDR3 sequence reads: CASSIAGANTEAFF. The CDR3, as DNA: TGTGCCAGTAGTATAGCAGGGGCGAACACTGAAGCTTTCTTT.

The chain links TRBV5-6 to TRBJ1-4; 7 bases are shared with TRBD1. J gave up 5 bases and V 3 bases, and 4 bases lay outside the gene matches. Germline values: CDR1 SGHDT, CDR2 YYEEEE. This CDR3 is built from 14 residues. CDR3 coding DNA: TGTGCCAGCAGCTGGGGACAGCCAAATGAAAAACTGTTTTTT. As protein: CASSWGQPNEKLFF.

This chain links TRBV5-4 with TRBJ1-4; no reliable D call. The CDR3 extends over 13 amino acids. CDR1 and CDR2 from the germline V gene are SGHNT and YYREEE (reference sequence). V was clipped by 4 bases and J by 5 bases, with 9 bases between them. CDR3 sequence reads: CASSPRGNEKLFF. For the CDR3, the DNA is TGTGCCAGCAGCCCGCGAGGAAATGAAAAACTGTTTTTT.

This chain joins TRBV9 and TRBJ2-7; 14 nucleotides agree with TRBD2. There are 15 residues in the CDR3. The V and J ends lost 3 bases and 7 bases, in that order; junction bases with no gene match: 6. Germline V gene sequence: CDR1 SGDLS, CDR2 YYNGEE. The CDR3: CASSGGLAGVMEQYF. In nucleotides, the CDR3 is TGTGCCAGCAGCGGGGGACTAGCGGGAGTCATGGAGCAGTACTTC.

The chain has TRBV9 and TRBJ1-2; TRBD1 matches at 8 bases. Looked up from germline, CDR1 is SGDLS and CDR2 is YYNGEE. The CDR3 spans 20 residues. V shed 3 bases and J 3 bases; nucleotides not matched to a gene: 22. CDR3 coding DNA: TGTGCCAGCAGCGATAATCCCTCGGTGGGACAGGATGGGGTTGACTATGGCTACACCTTC. Translation gives CASSDNPSVGQDGVDYGYTF.

The V gene is TRBV5-1, the J gene TRBJ1-5, with D unclear. V was cut by 1 base and J by 3 bases, with 11 bases left in between. In germline, CDR1 is SGHRS, CDR2 YFSETQ. This CDR3 has 15 residues. In nucleotides, the CDR3 is TGCGCCAGCAGCTTGTCGTGGGGAGCCAATCAGCCCCAGCATTTT. This encodes CASSLSWGANQPQHF.

The rearrangement joins TRBV2 to TRBJ2-3; 9 bases fit TRBD2. Germline V gives CDR1 SNHLY, CDR2 FYNNEI. Trimming took 2 bases from V and 4 from J; bases not matched to a gene: 4. The CDR3 loop spans 15 amino acids. The CDR3 DNA reads as TGTGCCAGCAGTGAACTAGCGGGAACCCCAGATACGCAGTATTTT. Translated, it gives CASSELAGTPDTQYF.

For the CDR3, the DNA is TGTGCCAGCAGCCCCCTCAAGACAGGGCAAGAGACCCAGTACTTC. This gives the protein CASSPLKTGQETQYF. The rearrangement links TRBV11-1 to TRBJ2-5; 7 bases map to TRBD1. Germline CDR1 reads SGHAT; CDR2 reads FQDESV (reference sequence). This CDR3 region has 15 residues. J was trimmed by 2 bases and V by 5 bases; bases with no gene match: 8.

The chain is built from TRBV9 and TRBJ1-2; 10 bases line up with TRBD1. The V gene end was trimmed by 4 bases and the J gene end by 0 bases; junction bases not matched to a gene: 6. CDR3 length: 16 amino acids. CDR1 and CDR2 from the germline V gene are SGDLS and YYNGEE. The chain's CDR3 is CASSSRDRGTNYGYTF. DNA for the CDR3: TGTGCCAGCAGCTCCCGGGACAGGGGAACTAACTATGGCTACACCTTC.

This rearrangement joins TRBV6-5 to TRBJ1-4; a possible D gene is TRBD1 (6 bases). Germline V gene data show CDR1 as MNHEY and CDR2 as SVGAGI. The V end was cut by 0 bases, the J end by 1 base, with 6 bases between. The CDR3 has 15 residues. As DNA, the CDR3 is TGTGCCAGCAGTTACTCCAGGGGAACTAATGAAAAACTGTTTTTT. This gives the protein CASSYSRGTNEKLFF.

This chain connects TRBV28 to TRBJ2-7; the D gene is possibly TRBD2 (6 bases). The V gene lost 2 bases and the J gene lost 4 bases, with 12 bases spanning the gap. CDR3 length: 14 amino acids. Germline V gives CDR1 MDHEN, CDR2 SYDVKM. The CDR3 DNA follows: TGTGCCAGCAGTTTAGGGAGGCCAAGTTACGAGCAGTACTTC. As protein: CASSLGRPSYEQYF.

The rearrangement uses TRBV28 and TRBJ2-7; TRBD2 aligns across 9 bases. The V gene's germline CDR1 is MDHEN and CDR2 SYDVKM. CDR3 length: 14 amino acids. Trimming at V came to 8 bases and at J to 1 base, leaving 6 bases not matched to a gene. The CDR3 loop reads CASVSGGPSYEQYF. For the CDR3, the DNA is TGTGCCAGCGTCAGCGGGGGGCCGTCCTACGAGCAGTACTTC.

The V and J genes are TRBV19 and TRBJ2-5, with 8 bases fitting TRBD1. CDR3 length equals 17 residues. V gave up 5 bases and J gave up 3 bases; unmatched junction bases: 14. Germline CDR1 LNHDA, CDR2 SQIVND (reference sequence). The CDR3: CASSSSPGQGGKETQYF. As DNA, the CDR3 is TGTGCCAGTAGTTCCAGCCCAGGACAGGGCGGAAAAGAGACCCAGTACTTC.

The V gene is TRBV9, the J gene TRBJ1-4; 7 bases agree with TRBD1. CDR3 length equals 15 residues. V shed 3 bases, J shed 8 bases, and the junction held 10 bases outside the gene matches. Germline V gives CDR1 SGDLS, CDR2 YYNGEE. The CDR3 DNA reads TGTGCCAGCAGCGCCTCCGGGACAGTCTCGGAAAAACTGTTTTTT. It is translated as CASSASGTVSEKLFF. The full variable domain, with the rest looked up from reference TRBV9 and TRBJ1-4, is DSGVTQTPKHLITATGQRVTLRCSPRSGDLSVYWYQQSLDQGLQFLIQYYNGEERAKGNILERFSAQQFPDLHSELNLSSLELGDSALYFCASSASGTVSEKLFFGSGTQLSVL.

The chain is built from TRBV21-1 and TRBJ2-7; TRBD1, the table's D call, lacks a check against the DNA. TRBV21-1 is labeled a pseudogene. CDR3 length: 17 residues. The CDR3 DNA sequence: TGTGCCAGCAGCCAGAAAAGGGCCGGGACAGGGTTCTACGAGCAGTACTTC. Amino acids: CASSQKRAGTGFYEQYF.

This chain joins TRBV12-5 and TRBJ2-1; 7 positions match TRBD1. The CDR3 consists of 16 residues. Germline V gives CDR1 LGHNT, CDR2 FRNRAP. V lost 1 base and J lost 2; bases outside the gene matches: 5. CDR3 in DNA: TGTGCTAGTGGTTTGGGGGGACAGCCAGCCTACAATGAGCAGTTCTTC. It yields the protein CASGLGGQPAYNEQFF.

This chain connects TRBV30 to TRBJ1-6, with 7 bases aligning to TRBD1. CDR1 GTSNPN and CDR2 SVGIG come from the germline V gene (reference sequence). The CDR3 is 13 amino acids. Trimming at V came to 6 bases and at J to 7 bases, leaving 6 bases not matched to a gene. The CDR3 DNA is TGTGCCTGTGGCCAGGGGGGCAATTCACCCCTCCACTTT. It encodes CACGQGGNSPLHF.